These 27 T cell receptor beta chains came from one sample sequenced in a study of identical twins. One entry per CDR3 protein results from TCRdb running MiXCR on the 5' RACE reads. Here the sample spans about 240,000 distinct CDR3 sequences, roughly a tenth being singletons. Sequenced: memory T cells sorted from blood. The receptors come from a man in his fifties or sixties in good health.

The chain employs TRBV5-6 and TRBJ2-7; D might be TRBD2 (6 bases). V lost 6 bases and J lost 3, with 16 bases in between. The germline gives CDR1 SGHDT, CDR2 YYEEEE. The CDR3 spans 14 residues. CDR3 loop: CASTRGLNFYEQYF. CDR3 nucleotides: TGTGCCAGCACTCGGGGACTCAACTTCTACGAGCAGTACTTC.

This clonotype was recorded many times. J is TRBJ2-1 and V is TRBV6-6; the match to TRBD1 covers 9 bases. The V gene's germline CDR1 is MNHNY and CDR2 SVGAGI (reference sequence). V lost 2 bases, J lost 13 bases, and 3 bases stayed unmatched. The CDR3 runs 12 residues. CDR3 DNA sequence: TGTGCCAGCAGTTACACGACAGGGGGACAGTTCTTC. It codes for CASSYTTGGQFF.

This clonotype was seen a few times. The chain's CDR3 is CSARELAGIYNEQFF. The DNA of the CDR3 is TGCAGTGCTAGAGAGCTAGCGGGAATCTACAATGAGCAGTTCTTC. V is TRBV20-1 and J is TRBJ2-1; 9 nucleotides match TRBD2. The CDR3 extends over 15 amino acids. V was pared by 0 bases and J by 3 bases, with 3 bases of the junction left unmatched. The V gene's germline CDR1 is DFQATT and CDR2 SNEGSKA (reference sequence).

This clonotype was seen a handful of times. One base away lies a much larger clone, so this may be a sequencing read error. This chain connects TRBV27 to TRBJ2-2, with D possibly being TRBD2 (6 bases). The CDR3 is made up of 12 amino acids. V lost 6 bases and J 6 bases, leaving 8 bases between the germline ends. Germline CDR1 MNHEY, CDR2 SMNVEV (reference sequence). The CDR3 spells CASSLASGELFF. CDR3 sequence (DNA): TGTGCCAGCAGCCTAGCGTCCGGGGAGCTGTTTTTT.

The genes are TRBV4-3 and TRBJ2-2, with D perhaps TRBD2 (7 bases). The CDR3 spans 17 residues. CDR1 is LGHNA and CDR2 is YSLEER in the germline V gene. Trimming took off 0 bases at V and 4 bases at J, with 15 bases between the two ends. The CDR3 DNA sequence: TGCGCCAGCAGCCAAGATTCCCGGGGGGCCTTCACCGGGGAGCTGTTTTTT. It translates to CASSQDSRGAFTGELFF.

The rearrangement uses TRBV5-6 and TRBJ1-2; D gene unclear. CDR1 SGHDT and CDR2 YYEEEE come from the germline V gene. V was clipped by 3 bases and J by 6 bases, with 9 bases between them. The CDR3 is 12 residues long. The DNA for the CDR3 is TGTGCCAGCAGCTGGGGTGGAAATGGCTACACCTTC. Protein product: CASSWGGNGYTF.

The chain is built from TRBV20-1 and TRBJ1-4; unclear D gene. CDR3 size: 14 residues. Germline V gene sequence: CDR1 DFQATT, CDR2 SNEGSKA (reference sequence). The V gene lost 3 bases and the J gene lost 4 bases, with 12 bases spanning the gap. DNA for the CDR3: TGCAGTGCTAGTATAGCACAGAATAATGAAAAACTGTTTTTT. Its translation: CSASIAQNNEKLFF.

The chain employs TRBV10-3 and TRBJ1-4, with TRBD1 as a possible D gene (6 bases). Between the trimmed V and J ends, which lost 3 bases and 5 bases, there was a span of 13 bases. The germline V gene has CDR1 ENHRY and CDR2 SYGVKD. The CDR3 has 15 residues. The CDR3 spells CAISEWGAVNEKLFF. The CDR3 DNA follows: TGTGCCATCAGTGAATGGGGGGCGGTAAATGAAAAACTGTTTTTT.

The sample holds a few counts of this clonotype. The chain uses TRBV5-1 and TRBJ1-6; no clear D gene. V was cut by 2 bases and J by 7 bases, with 7 bases left in between. CDR1 and CDR2 from the germline V gene are SGHRS and YFSETQ. CDR3 length: 13 residues. Here the CDR3 DNA reads TGCGCCAGCAGCTTCGGCCCGAATTCACCCCTCCACTTT. Encoded protein: CASSFGPNSPLHF.

This clonotype came up a few times. The J gene is TRBJ2-1, the V gene TRBV7-9; 10 nucleotides line up with TRBD1. Germline V CDR1 and CDR2: SEHNR, FQNEAQ (reference sequence). The CDR3 runs 14 residues. The trim removed 6 bases at V and 2 bases at J, leaving 1 base unmatched. CDR3 sequence reads: CASRGQGAYNEQFF. In DNA form, the CDR3 reads TGTGCCAGCAGAGGACAGGGGGCCTACAATGAGCAGTTCTTC.

The V and J genes are TRBV27 and TRBJ2-7; D is perhaps TRBD2 (6 bases). The germline V gene encodes CDR1 MNHEY and CDR2 SMNVEV (reference sequence). CDR3 length equals 13 residues. V gave up 10 bases and J gave up 0 bases, with 13 bases separating them. In nucleotides, the CDR3 is TGTGCCACTAAAACCGGGAGCTCCTACGAGCAGTACTTC. It yields the protein CATKTGSSYEQYF.

The chain couples TRBV6-1 to TRBJ2-7; 8 nucleotides agree with TRBD1. The CDR3 is made up of 15 amino acids. In germline, CDR1 is MNHNS, CDR2 SASEGT. Trimming cost V 4 bases and J 2 bases; bases outside gene matches: 7. DNA for the CDR3: TGTGCCAGCAGTGTTGGGACAGGCTGGCCCTACGAGCAGTACTTC. Its translation: CASSVGTGWPYEQYF.

This clonotype was picked up many times. This chain connects TRBV27 to TRBJ1-1, with 9 nucleotides matching TRBD1. V was clipped by 5 bases and J by 3 bases; unmatched bases: 13. This CDR3 spans 17 amino acids. The V gene's germline CDR1 is MNHEY and CDR2 SMNVEV (reference sequence). The chain's CDR3 is CASSPGTGRRGDTEAFF. CDR3 nucleotide sequence: TGTGCCAGCAGTCCAGGGACAGGGCGGAGGGGGGACACTGAAGCTTTCTTT.

The chain carries TRBV20-1 and TRBJ2-5; weak D call: TRBD2 (5 bases). The CDR3 contains 10 residues. V lost 3 bases and J 8 bases, leaving 7 bases between the germline ends. Germline V lookup: CDR1 DFQATT, CDR2 SNEGSKA (reference sequence). Written as DNA, the CDR3 is TGCAGTGCTAGTCTAGCAACCCAGTACTTC. Protein product: CSASLATQYF.

This clonotype came up many times. V gene TRBV20-1 combines with J gene TRBJ1-1; D remains unclear. The V gene lost 0 bases and the J gene lost 4 bases, with 15 bases spanning the gap. Per germline, CDR1 DFQATT and CDR2 SNEGSKA (reference sequence). This CDR3 is 15 amino acids long. The CDR3 here is CSARDSGKRSTEAFF. The CDR3 DNA sequence: TGCAGTGCTAGAGACTCGGGGAAAAGATCCACTGAAGCTTTCTTT.

The chain employs TRBV7-2 and TRBJ1-1; a weak D match, TRBD1 (5 bases). Looked up from germline, CDR1 is SGHTA and CDR2 is FQGNSA. CDR3 length equals 15 residues. V lost 4 bases and J 6 bases, leaving 18 bases between the germline ends. The CDR3 bases are TGTGCCAGCAGCTCGTCCCTGGGGCGCGGGGCTGAAGCTTTCTTT. Its protein product is CASSSSLGRGAEAFF.

In its sample, this clonotype was seen many times. The chain combines TRBV10-3 with TRBJ2-7; D assignment may be TRBD1 or TRBD2 (5 bases each). Germline V lookup: CDR1 ENHRY, CDR2 SYGVKD. There are 15 residues in the CDR3. Trimming shortened V by 0 bases and J by 6 bases, and 15 bases separated the two germline ends. CDR3 in amino acids: CAISESGGQGGEQYF. Here the CDR3 DNA reads TGTGCCATCAGTGAGTCCGGAGGTCAGGGCGGCGAGCAGTACTTC.

This clonotype occurred a few times. V and J are TRBV7-8 and TRBJ1-4; D is possibly TRBD1 (5 bases). V lost 1 base to trimming and J lost 8 bases, with 17 bases between them. The CDR3 covers 16 residues. CDR1 is SGHVS and CDR2 is FQNEAQ in the germline V gene. CDR3 DNA sequence: TGTGCCAGCAGCTTAGGGGCGGGGGGGGTAAAGGAAAAACTGTTTTTT. Encoded protein: CASSLGAGGVKEKLFF.

The rearrangement uses TRBV27 and TRBJ2-7, with D perhaps matching TRBD2 (8 bases). Trimming stripped 8 bases from V and 2 bases from J, with 19 bases between. CDR1 and CDR2 from the germline V gene are MNHEY and SMNVEV (reference sequence). The CDR3 has 15 amino acids. The CDR3 DNA reads as TGTGCCAGCCGGGGGGGGACAGCCAGCACCTACGAGCAGTACTTC. Protein sequence: CASRGGTASTYEQYF.

Concerning this clonotype: A much bigger clone sits one base away, suggesting this may be a read error. CDR3 DNA sequence: TGTGCCAGCAGGCTAACGAACTCTGGAAACGCCATATATTTT. It yields the protein CASRLTNSGNAIYF. J is TRBJ1-3 and V is TRBV12-3 or TRBV12-4; D is ambiguous. This CDR3 is 14 amino acids long.

This clonotype was seen a few times. The chain employs TRBV3-1 and TRBJ2-3; no reliable D call. There are 17 residues in the CDR3. Germline V gene sequence: CDR1 LGHDT, CDR2 YNNKEL (reference sequence). The germline V and J ends were trimmed by 0 bases and 1 base, with 14 bases remaining between them. CDR3 coding DNA: TGTGCCAGCAGCCAAGATGTGGCAGGTGAGGGCACAGATACGCAGTATTTT. The encoded protein is CASSQDVAGEGTDTQYF.

V usage is TRBV4-3 and J usage is TRBJ1-3; D remains unclear. The CDR3 sequence is 18 residues long. Germline assignment: CDR1 LGHNA and CDR2 YSLEER. V shed 0 bases and J shed 0 bases, with 15 bases lying between them. In nucleotides, the CDR3 is TGCGCCAGCAGCCAAGACGCCGTCAGGCTCAACTCTGGAAACACCATATATTTT. Translation gives CASSQDAVRLNSGNTIYF.

This clonotype turned up a few times. The chain uses TRBV20-1 and TRBJ2-3; D is undetermined. The CDR3 is made up of 14 amino acids. Germline V lookup: CDR1 DFQATT, CDR2 SNEGSKA (reference sequence). Trimming shortened V by 6 bases and J by 6 bases, and 19 bases separated the two germline ends. As DNA, the CDR3 is TGCAGTGCACCCTTGGATCCCCCTTTTGATACGCAGTATTTT. Protein sequence: CSAPLDPPFDTQYF.

Ten or more counts support this clonotype. The chain links TRBV5-1 to TRBJ2-2; a possible D gene is TRBD1 (6 bases). V was pared by 0 bases and J by 0 bases, with 9 bases between. Germline loops: CDR1 SGHRS, CDR2 YFSETQ. The CDR3 totals 16 residues. This CDR3 reads CASSLGTATNTGELFF. The CDR3 bases are TGCGCCAGCAGCTTGGGGACAGCTACGAACACCGGGGAGCTGTTTTTT.

Comment on this clonotype: It may be a read error: a sequence one base away is much more abundant. The rearrangement joins TRBV3-1 to TRBJ1-1; TRBD1 is a possible D gene (5 bases). Trimming shortened V by 6 bases and J by 4 bases, and 12 bases separated the two germline ends. This CDR3 region has 13 residues. Germline V lookup: CDR1 LGHDT, CDR2 YNNKEL (reference sequence). The CDR3 here is CASSSGASTEAFF. CDR3 sequence (DNA): TGTGCCAGCAGTTCCGGGGCGAGCACTGAAGCTTTCTTT.

The V gene is TRBV20-1, the J gene TRBJ2-7; 14 positions agree with TRBD2. The CDR3 has 16 residues. Germline CDR1 DFQATT, CDR2 SNEGSKA (reference sequence). With 5 bases clipped from V and 0 bases from J, the junction kept 6 bases outside the gene matches. The CDR3 spells CSASGTSGGSSYEQYF. The CDR3 nucleotides are TGCAGTGCTTCCGGGACTAGCGGGGGTAGCTCCTACGAGCAGTACTTC.

This clonotype has only a few counts. The chain carries TRBV24-1 and TRBJ2-1; TRBD1 might be the D (6 bases). This CDR3 has 16 amino acids. The germline V gene encodes CDR1 KGHDR and CDR2 SFDVKD. V was pared by 3 bases and J by 0 bases, with 11 bases between. CDR3 in DNA: TGTGCCACCAGTGATCCCCAGGGGAACTCCTACAATGAGCAGTTCTTC. Protein product: CATSDPQGNSYNEQFF.